This is a list of T cell receptor beta chains from one sample in a study of shared clonotypes between healthy human individuals. Generated by immunoSEQ multiplex PCR, the TCRdb table keeps only in-frame clones and is missing some. The sample includes about 1.5 million clones, roughly 98% of them seen just once. Sequences were obtained from naive CD4+ T cells sorted from blood. The receptor set was obtained from a man between 25 and 39 years old in good health. Each CDR3 is given with its conserved first and last residue. The order of the fields is D gene, V gene, J gene, clone size, CDR3 protein, CDR3 DNA. D genes are given only for firm matches. The size of a clone is reported for some rows only, either as once, few or many, or as a class for expanded clones.

d_gene: TRBD1; v_gene: TRBV5-1; j_gene: TRBJ2-7; abundance: -; CDR3aa: CASSSTGTGKSYEQYF; CDR3nt: TGCGCCAGCAGCTCCACCGGGACAGGGAAATCCTACGAGCAGTACTTC
d_gene: TRBD1; v_gene: TRBV10-2; j_gene: TRBJ2-7; abundance: -; CDR3aa: CASTRQGAIFEQYF; CDR3nt: TGCGCCAGCACCCGACAGGGGGCGATTTTCGAGCAGTACTTC
d_gene: TRBD2; v_gene: TRBV7-2; j_gene: TRBJ2-3; abundance: -; CDR3aa: CASSLGLAGVGTDTQYF; CDR3nt: TGTGCCAGCAGCTTAGGACTAGCGGGAGTGGGTACAGATACGCAGTATTTT
d_gene: -; v_gene: TRBV2; j_gene: TRBJ1-1; abundance: -; CDR3aa: CASRDTEAFF; CDR3nt: TGTGCCAGCAGGGACACTGAAGCTTTCTTT
d_gene: -; v_gene: TRBV2; j_gene: TRBJ1-5; abundance: -; CDR3aa: CAGGRDNQPQHF; CDR3nt: TGTGCCGGGGGGCGGGACAATCAGCCCCAGCATTTT
d_gene: -; v_gene: TRBV25-1; j_gene: TRBJ1-2; abundance: -; CDR3aa: CASSDPNVYGYTF; CDR3nt: TGTGCCAGCAGTGACCCCAATGTCTATGGCTACACCTTC
d_gene: -; v_gene: TRBV11-2; j_gene: TRBJ2-5; abundance: -; CDR3aa: CASSYPLLVRGGETQYF; CDR3nt: TGTGCCAGCAGCTACCCGCTTCTTGTTAGGGGCGGGGAGACCCAGTACTTC
d_gene: TRBD1; v_gene: TRBV6-5; j_gene: TRBJ2-7; abundance: -; CDR3aa: CASSYLPQGAGEQYF; CDR3nt: TGTGCCAGCAGTTACCTACCACAGGGGGCGGGCGAGCAGTACTTC
d_gene: -; v_gene: TRBV19; j_gene: TRBJ2-7; abundance: -; CDR3aa: CATSLSAAYSYEQYF; CDR3nt: TGTGCCACATCCCTCTCCGCAGCTTACTCCTACGAGCAGTACTTC
d_gene: TRBD2; v_gene: TRBV7-3; j_gene: TRBJ2-1; abundance: -; CDR3aa: CASSLTGGSGSPHEQFF; CDR3nt: TGTGCCAGCAGCTTAACCGGTGGTAGCGGGAGTCCCCATGAGCAGTTCTTC
d_gene: -; v_gene: TRBV10-3; j_gene: TRBJ1-1; abundance: -; CDR3aa: CAIGQGTAEAFF; CDR3nt: TGTGCCATCGGGCAGGGTACCGCTGAAGCTTTCTTT
d_gene: -; v_gene: TRBV5-4; j_gene: TRBJ2-1; abundance: -; CDR3aa: CASSLGSGSQFF; CDR3nt: TGTGCCAGCAGCTTGGGCTCAGGGTCGCAGTTCTTC
d_gene: TRBD2; v_gene: TRBV6-5; j_gene: TRBJ2-7; abundance: -; CDR3aa: CASSWGTSSYEQYF; CDR3nt: TGTGCCAGCAGTTGGGGGACTAGCTCCTACGAGCAGTACTTC
d_gene: TRBD2; v_gene: TRBV5-4; j_gene: TRBJ2-1; abundance: -; CDR3aa: CASSWGGMVYNEQFF; CDR3nt: TGTGCCAGCAGCTGGGGGGGGATGGTCTACAATGAGCAGTTCTTC
d_gene: TRBD1; v_gene: TRBV5-4; j_gene: TRBJ1-2; abundance: -; CDR3aa: CASSSGTGGFGGYGYTF; CDR3nt: TGTGCCAGCAGTTCCGGGACAGGGGGTTTCGGTGGCTATGGCTACACCTTC
d_gene: -; v_gene: TRBV7-6; j_gene: TRBJ2-1; abundance: -; CDR3aa: CASSLVSGEQFF; CDR3nt: TGTGCCAGCAGCCTGGTCTCGGGAGAGCAGTTCTTC
d_gene: -; v_gene: TRBV6-1; j_gene: TRBJ2-4; abundance: -; CDR3aa: CASSESIQGYFKNIQYF; CDR3nt: TGTGCCAGCAGTGAATCGATACAGGGTTATTTCAAAAACATTCAGTACTTC
d_gene: TRBD1; v_gene: TRBV6-6; j_gene: TRBJ2-3; abundance: -; CDR3aa: CASSRTGGNSDTQYF; CDR3nt: TGTGCCAGCAGTCGAACAGGGGGTAACTCAGATACGCAGTATTTT
d_gene: TRBD2; v_gene: TRBV19; j_gene: TRBJ2-2; abundance: -; CDR3aa: CASLNPRDYRLAGYTGELFF; CDR3nt: TGTGCCAGCCTAAATCCCCGGGATTATCGGCTAGCGGGTTACACCGGGGAGCTGTTTTTT
d_gene: TRBD1; v_gene: TRBV7-9; j_gene: TRBJ2-5; abundance: -; CDR3aa: CASNRGRETQYF; CDR3nt: TGTGCCAGCAACAGGGGCCGCGAGACCCAGTACTTC
d_gene: TRBD1; v_gene: TRBV7-9; j_gene: TRBJ2-7; abundance: -; CDR3aa: CASSQATGTAPYEQYF; CDR3nt: TGTGCCAGCAGCCAAGCTACCGGGACAGCTCCCTACGAGCAGTACTTC
d_gene: -; v_gene: TRBV6-5; j_gene: TRBJ1-2; abundance: -; CDR3aa: CASSYNGQLDYGYTF; CDR3nt: TGTGCCAGCAGTTACAATGGACAGTTAGACTATGGCTACACCTTC
d_gene: TRBD2; v_gene: TRBV30; j_gene: TRBJ2-1; abundance: -; CDR3aa: CAWSPVSGNPAYNEQFF; CDR3nt: TGTGCCTGGAGCCCCGTCAGCGGGAACCCCGCCTACAATGAGCAGTTCTTC
d_gene: -; v_gene: TRBV5-1; j_gene: TRBJ1-1; abundance: -; CDR3aa: CASRYRVENTEAFF; CDR3nt: TGCGCCAGCCGATACAGGGTGGAGAACACTGAAGCTTTCTTT
d_gene: -; v_gene: TRBV28; j_gene: TRBJ1-2; abundance: once; CDR3aa: CASSFSGGANYGYTF; CDR3nt: TGTGCCAGCAGTTTCTCTGGGGGCGCAAACTATGGCTACACCTTC
d_gene: -; v_gene: TRBV4-1; j_gene: TRBJ1-1; abundance: -; CDR3aa: CASSERPGLNTEAFF; CDR3nt: TGCGCCAGCAGCGAAAGGCCGGGACTGAACACTGAAGCTTTCTTT
d_gene: -; v_gene: TRBV9; j_gene: TRBJ1-3; abundance: -; CDR3aa: CASSVDPGNTIYF; CDR3nt: TGTGCCAGCAGCGTAGACCCAGGAAACACCATATATTTT
d_gene: TRBD1; v_gene: TRBV6-1; j_gene: TRBJ1-3; abundance: -; CDR3aa: CASSEGTGVVNTIYF; CDR3nt: TGTGCCAGCAGTGAAGGAACAGGGGTTGTAAACACCATATATTTT
d_gene: -; v_gene: TRBV29-1; j_gene: TRBJ1-1; abundance: -; CDR3aa: CSGGTQNTEAFF; CDR3nt: TGCAGCGGGGGGACGCAGAACACTGAAGCTTTCTTT
d_gene: -; v_gene: TRBV4-3; j_gene: TRBJ2-4; abundance: once; CDR3aa: CASSQVAGAGSLAKNIQYF; CDR3nt: TGCGCCAGCAGCCAAGTGGCAGGGGCCGGGTCTCTGGCCAAAAACATTCAGTACTTC
d_gene: -; v_gene: TRBV7-2; j_gene: TRBJ2-2; abundance: -; CDR3aa: CASSSYGRDGELFF; CDR3nt: TGTGCCAGCAGCTCCTATGGGCGGGACGGGGAGCTGTTTTTT
d_gene: -; v_gene: TRBV14; j_gene: TRBJ2-1; abundance: -; CDR3aa: CASSQDADFPYRLVEQFF; CDR3nt: TGTGCCAGCAGCCAAGATGCGGACTTCCCTTATCGTCTAGTTGAGCAGTTCTTC
d_gene: TRBD1; v_gene: TRBV10-3; j_gene: TRBJ2-1; abundance: -; CDR3aa: CAIRPGTGNEQFF; CDR3nt: TGTGCCATCAGACCCGGGACAGGGAATGAGCAGTTCTTC
d_gene: -; v_gene: TRBV11-1; j_gene: TRBJ2-3; abundance: -; CDR3aa: CASSWDELDTQYF; CDR3nt: TGTGCCAGCAGCTGGGATGAGTTGGATACGCAGTATTTT
d_gene: -; v_gene: TRBV11-2; j_gene: TRBJ2-7; abundance: -; CDR3aa: CASSPGVRYEQYF; CDR3nt: TGTGCCAGCAGTCCCGGGGTAAGATACGAGCAGTACTTC
d_gene: TRBD1; v_gene: TRBV6-1; j_gene: TRBJ2-7; abundance: -; CDR3aa: CASRTGGSYEQYF; CDR3nt: TGTGCCAGCAGGACAGGGGGGAGTTACGAGCAGTACTTC
d_gene: -; v_gene: TRBV7-6; j_gene: TRBJ2-3; abundance: -; CDR3aa: CASSPRTAGGLYF; CDR3nt: TGTGCCAGCAGCCCACGCACGGCCGGGGGATTGTATTTT
d_gene: TRBD1; v_gene: TRBV7-7; j_gene: TRBJ2-1; abundance: -; CDR3aa: CASSRGQGNHEQFF; CDR3nt: TGTGCCAGCAGCCGGGGACAGGGTAATCATGAGCAGTTCTTC
d_gene: TRBD1; v_gene: TRBV5-6; j_gene: TRBJ2-5; abundance: -; CDR3aa: CASSSGGAWETQYF; CDR3nt: TGTGCCAGCAGCTCAGGGGGCGCATGGGAGACCCAGTACTTC
d_gene: -; v_gene: TRBV29-1; j_gene: TRBJ1-4; abundance: -; CDR3aa: CSVFSGGTNEKLFF; CDR3nt: TGCAGCGTTTTCTCCGGGGGAACTAATGAAAAACTGTTTTTT
d_gene: -; v_gene: TRBV9; j_gene: TRBJ2-3; abundance: -; CDR3aa: CASSVDGRRASTDTQYF; CDR3nt: TGTGCCAGCAGCGTAGACGGCCGGCGGGCGAGCACAGATACGCAGTATTTT
d_gene: TRBD2; v_gene: TRBV18; j_gene: TRBJ2-1; abundance: -; CDR3aa: CASQSLADSYNEQFF; CDR3nt: TGTGCCAGCCAATCTCTAGCGGACTCCTACAATGAGCAGTTCTTC
d_gene: -; v_gene: TRBV28; j_gene: TRBJ2-5; abundance: -; CDR3aa: CASTTGPETQYF; CDR3nt: TGTGCCAGCACTACGGGCCCGGAGACCCAGTACTTC
d_gene: -; v_gene: TRBV28; j_gene: TRBJ1-2; abundance: -; CDR3aa: CASSPGGNGYTF; CDR3nt: TGTGCCAGCAGCCCCGGAGGCAATGGCTACACCTTC
d_gene: -; v_gene: TRBV5-1; j_gene: TRBJ2-7; abundance: -; CDR3aa: CASSLIGTYEQYF; CDR3nt: TGCGCCAGCAGCTTGATAGGTACCTACGAGCAGTACTTC
d_gene: TRBD2; v_gene: TRBV7-9; j_gene: TRBJ2-7; abundance: -; CDR3aa: CASSPTTSGYYSYEQYF; CDR3nt: TGTGCCAGCAGCCCGACTACTAGCGGGTACTACTCCTACGAGCAGTACTTC
d_gene: -; v_gene: TRBV2; j_gene: TRBJ2-7; abundance: -; CDR3aa: CASGVGRTHEQYF; CDR3nt: TGTGCCAGCGGGGTTGGAAGGACCCACGAGCAGTACTTC
d_gene: -; v_gene: TRBV27; j_gene: TRBJ2-2; abundance: -; CDR3aa: CASSFQGGKGGELFF; CDR3nt: TGTGCCAGCAGTTTTCAAGGGGGGAAGGGCGGGGAGCTGTTTTTT
d_gene: -; v_gene: TRBV7-2; j_gene: TRBJ2-1; abundance: -; CDR3aa: CASSTRAGQVEQFF; CDR3nt: TGTGCCAGCAGCACACGAGCGGGACAGGTTGAGCAGTTCTTC
d_gene: TRBD2; v_gene: TRBV5-1; j_gene: TRBJ2-3; abundance: -; CDR3aa: CASSLAGTSGTDTQYF; CDR3nt: TGCGCCAGCAGCTTGGCCGGGACTAGCGGAACAGATACGCAGTATTTT
d_gene: -; v_gene: TRBV11-2; j_gene: TRBJ2-5; abundance: -; CDR3aa: CASSVVPGREQKTQYF; CDR3nt: TGTGCCAGCAGCGTAGTCCCCGGGAGAGAACAAAAGACCCAGTACTTC